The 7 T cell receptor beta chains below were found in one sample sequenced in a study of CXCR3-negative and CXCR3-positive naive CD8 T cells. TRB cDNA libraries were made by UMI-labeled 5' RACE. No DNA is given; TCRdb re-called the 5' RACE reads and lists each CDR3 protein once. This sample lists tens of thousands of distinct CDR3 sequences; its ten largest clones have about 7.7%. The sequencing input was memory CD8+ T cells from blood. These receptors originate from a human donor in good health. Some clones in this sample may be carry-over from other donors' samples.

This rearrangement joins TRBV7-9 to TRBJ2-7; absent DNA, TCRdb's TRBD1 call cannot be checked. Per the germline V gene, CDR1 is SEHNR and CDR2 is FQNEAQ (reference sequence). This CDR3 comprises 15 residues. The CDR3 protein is CASSRQRATSYEQYF.

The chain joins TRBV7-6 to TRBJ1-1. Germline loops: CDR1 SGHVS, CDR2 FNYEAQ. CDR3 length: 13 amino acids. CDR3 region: CASSSLADTEAFF.

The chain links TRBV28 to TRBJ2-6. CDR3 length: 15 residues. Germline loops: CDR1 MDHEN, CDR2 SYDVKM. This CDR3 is CASSLSFTGANVLTF.

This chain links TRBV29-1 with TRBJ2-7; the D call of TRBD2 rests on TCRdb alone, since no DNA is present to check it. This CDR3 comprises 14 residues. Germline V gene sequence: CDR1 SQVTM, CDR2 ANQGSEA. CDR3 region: CSVEKPGLAYEQYF.

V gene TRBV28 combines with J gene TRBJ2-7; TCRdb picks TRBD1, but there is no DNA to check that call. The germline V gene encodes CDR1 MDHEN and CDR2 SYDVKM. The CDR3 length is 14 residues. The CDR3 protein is CASSSPGRPYEQYF.

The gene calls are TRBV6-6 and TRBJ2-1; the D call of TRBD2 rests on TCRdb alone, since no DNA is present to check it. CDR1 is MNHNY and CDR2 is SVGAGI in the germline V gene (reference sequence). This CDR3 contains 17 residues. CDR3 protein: CASTGTSGARSYNEQFF.

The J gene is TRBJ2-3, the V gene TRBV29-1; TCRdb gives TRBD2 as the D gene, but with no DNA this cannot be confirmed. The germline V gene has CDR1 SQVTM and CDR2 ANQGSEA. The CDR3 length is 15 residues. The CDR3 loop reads CSVGGGGPSTDTQYF.